This is a list of T cell receptor beta chains from one sample in a study of prognosis after radiotherapy for stage I lung cancer. TCRdb fed the multiplex PCR reads into MiXCR, producing one record per CDR3 protein. The sample yields about 16,000 distinct CDR3 sequences, roughly 30% seen once. This sample comprised PBMCs, obtained before or after stereotactic body radiation therapy (not recorded which). The receptors come from a donor aged 50 or older with non-small cell lung cancer. Each CDR3 is given with its conserved first and last residue. The D gene is left open where the match is weak. Size is stated for part of the rows, as once, few or many counts, or as a class when the clone is expanded.

TRBJ1-1,NA,TRBV5-6,many,TGTGCCAGCAGCTCCCCCGGTTTCAGACCCACTGAAGCTTTCTTT,CASSSPGFRPTEAFF
TRBJ2-3,TRBD2,TRBV20-1,many,TGCAGTGCTTCGACTAGCGGGCCAGATACGCAGTATTTT,CSASTSGPDTQYF
TRBJ1-2,NA,TRBV27,many,TGTGCCAGCAGTTTGAGGCATTCGAACTATGGCTACACCTTC,CASSLRHSNYGYTF
TRBJ2-1,TRBD2,TRBV20-1,medium-sized,TGCAGTGCGCGGGGACTAGCCGGACCCAGTTCCTACAATGAGCAGTTCTTC,CSARGLAGPSSYNEQFF
TRBJ2-3,NA,TRBV24-1,many,TGTGCCACCAAGCCAGGACCCACAGATACGCAGTATTTT,CATKPGPTDTQYF
TRBJ1-5,TRBD1,TRBV6-1,many,TGTGCCAGCAGTCGACAGGGTCAGCCCCAGCATTTT,CASSRQGQPQHF
TRBJ2-1,NA,TRBV13,medium-sized,TGTGCCAGCAGCTCGGGCCCGGCTTACAATGAGCAGTTCTTC,CASSSGPAYNEQFF
TRBJ2-5,TRBD2,TRBV4-3,many,TGCGCCAGCAGCCAAGAATTACTAGCGGGAGGGTACCAAGAGACCCAGTACTTC,CASSQELLAGGYQETQYF
TRBJ2-1,TRBD2,TRBV6-1,large,TGTGCCAGCAGCCTGACTAGCGGGTATTACAATGAGCAGTTCTTC,CASSLTSGYYNEQFF
TRBJ1-1,NA,TRBV7-8,many,TGTGCCAGCAGCCCCAGGACTACCCCTTTGGGAGCTTTCTTT,CASSPRTTPLGAFF
TRBJ2-3,NA,TRBV20-1,medium-sized,TGCAGTGCTGTGGAGCCCCGCACAGATACGCAGTATTTT,CSAVEPRTDTQYF
TRBJ2-7,TRBD2,TRBV6-1,NA,TGTCAAGGAGCGGCCCTAGGGACTAGCGGTAGTAGGTACTTC,CQGAALGTSGSRYF
TRBJ1-2,NA,TRBV30,medium-sized,TGTGCCTGGAGTGGGGGGAACTATGGCTACACCTTC,CAWSGGNYGYTF
TRBJ2-1,NA,TRBV7-9,medium-sized,TGTGCCAGCAGCTTAGTGTCTTCTAGCTCCTACAATGAGCAGTTCTTC,CASSLVSSSSYNEQFF
TRBJ1-1,NA,TRBV5-5,many,TGTGCCAGCAGCTTGGTTAGGACCGCCCTTGAAGCTTTCTTT,CASSLVRTALEAFF
TRBJ1-3,NA,TRBV20-1,many,TGCAGTGCTAGTGGGGTATACAGGCTAACTGGAAACACCATATATTTT,CSASGVYRLTGNTIYF
TRBJ1-1,TRBD1,TRBV20-1,many,TGCAGTGCTAGAGAACGGGACAGCCCTCGCACTGAAGCTTTCTTT,CSARERDSPRTEAFF
TRBJ2-6,TRBD1,TRBV6-1,medium-sized,TGTGCCAGCAGTGAGAAGAGACAGGGCTCCCCTGGGGCCAACGTCCTGACTTTC,CASSEKRQGSPGANVLTF
TRBJ1-5,NA,TRBV28,NA,TGTGCCATCAGTTTGGGGACATGGGGCGGTCAGCCCCAGCATTTT,CAISLGTWGGQPQHF
TRBJ1-4,NA,TRBV29-1,many,TGCAGCGTTGGTGAGAATAATGAAAAACTGTTTTTT,CSVGENNEKLFF
TRBJ1-2,TRBD1,TRBV2,medium-sized,TGTGCCAGCAGTGGGGACAGGGTGGATGGCTACACCTTC,CASSGDRVDGYTF
TRBJ2-1,NA,TRBV7-2,NA,TGTGCCAGCAGCGCGATATTACGGGACGCCAAGCATGGACAGTTCTTC,CASSAILRDAKHGQFF
TRBJ2-5,TRBD1,TRBV5-1,many,TGCGCCAGCAGCTTGGTTGGACAGGTACAAGAGACCCAGTACTTC,CASSLVGQVQETQYF
TRBJ1-1,NA,TRBV20-1,NA,TGCAGTGCACGTACTCGTGGGGAGTCTAGCACTGAAGCTTTCTTT,CSARTRGESSTEAFF
TRBJ2-1,TRBD1,TRBV6-5,many,TGTGCCAGCAGTTACGTCGGGACAGCGTCTAATGAGCAGTTCTTC,CASSYVGTASNEQFF
TRBJ1-5,NA,TRBV12-3/TRBV12-4,many,TGTGCCAGCAGTACCAGTTATAGCAATCAGCCCCAGCATTTT,CASSTSYSNQPQHF
TRBJ2-3,NA,TRBV3-1,many,TGTGCCAGCAGCCAAGATTTTGCGGAGATAGATACGCAGTATTTT,CASSQDFAEIDTQYF
TRBJ2-1,NA,TRBV7-7,many,TGTGCCAGCAGCTTCAATCTAGGGAGGTCCAATGAGCAGTTCTTC,CASSFNLGRSNEQFF
TRBJ1-1,NA,TRBV19,many,TGTGCCAGTAACGAGGGGTCCATGAACACTGAAGCTTTCTTT,CASNEGSMNTEAFF